This TCR beta chain stems from a study of cytomegalovirus exposure and HLA in healthy donors. Across the whole study: The study placed 80% to 90% of its approximately 400 genotyped donors in the Caucasian-associated ancestry cluster.

This CDR3 is built from 15 residues. With 0 bases removed from V and 0 bases from J, the gap between germline ends came to 8 bases. In germline, CDR1 is SGHDT, CDR2 YYEEEE. Notes on the study in general: Usually a TCR sequence was rare, but some public TCRs were found in many donors.

Primers included in the PCR were 60 Vbeta and 13 Jbeta primers. The assay was immunoSEQ multiplex PCR, and TCRdb's table has in-frame clones only and misses some. The sample yields around 130,000 clones, 60% to 85% seen once. On this clone itself: Its specificity is unknown.

This clonotype originated in a man between 40 and 49 years old in good health and CMV-seronegative. The genes are TRBV5-6 and TRBJ2-3; possible D gene TRBD1, 6 bases. The source material was PBMCs. CDR3 protein: CASSLGQASTDTQYF. The CDR3 bases are TGTGCCAGCAGCTTGGGACAGGCTAGCACAGATACGCAGTATTTT.